The rows below give T cell receptor beta chains drawn from one sample of a study of blood T cell repertoires in COVID-19. Here immunoSEQ multiplex PCR was the method, and the copy in TCRdb shows in-frame clones only, minus some. The sample includes hundreds of thousands of clones, roughly four fifths of them seen just once. The sample consisted of peripheral blood. The receptor set was obtained from a woman in her 70s with acute or convalescent COVID-19. CDR3s leave out the opening cysteine and the closing phenylalanine or tryptophan. Fields, in order: V gene, CDR3 length, clone size, J gene, CDR3 protein. For some rows the clone size is stated as once, few or many, or as a class when expanded; others skip it.

>TRBV12-3/TRBV12-4|11|-|TRBJ1-1
ASSKQQSFEAF
>TRBV7-8|11|-|TRBJ1-1
ASSFIPNTEAF
>TRBV9|14|once|TRBJ2-1
ASSPGSLTVGDEQF
>TRBV6-6|13|-|TRBJ1-6
ASRPPGGENSPLH
>TRBV20-1|14|-|TRBJ2-1
SASRRGQGVYNEQF
>TRBV7-2|14|-|TRBJ1-3
ASSYLAGAQENTIY
>TRBV5-5|12|-|TRBJ1-5
ASSLAAGGEPQH
>TRBV3-1/TRBV3-2|14|-|TRBJ2-7
ASSQDWTVSSYEQY
>TRBV11-2|13|-|TRBJ2-7
ASSLETGSYFEQY
>TRBV27|14|-|TRBJ2-3
ASSPRGAGGSDTQY
>TRBV24-1|11|-|TRBJ1-5
ATSTVGHQPQH
>TRBV7-2|12|-|TRBJ1-4
ASSLDRGIEKLF
>TRBV4-2|15|-|TRBJ2-5
ASSQGRGGRGGETQY
>TRBV28|9|once|TRBJ2-7
ASSSHYEQY
>TRBV7-9|14|-|TRBJ2-2
ASSLRGQGNTGELF
>TRBV5-1|14|-|TRBJ1-3
ASSLDYRGSGNTIY
>TRBV5-1|13|few|TRBJ1-4
ASGPNGATNEKLF
>TRBV29-1|12|-|TRBJ2-5
SVPKGGALETQY
>TRBV5-1|10|-|TRBJ2-5
ASRERQETQY
>TRBV6-5|11|-|TRBJ1-1
ASRPGGGPDGF